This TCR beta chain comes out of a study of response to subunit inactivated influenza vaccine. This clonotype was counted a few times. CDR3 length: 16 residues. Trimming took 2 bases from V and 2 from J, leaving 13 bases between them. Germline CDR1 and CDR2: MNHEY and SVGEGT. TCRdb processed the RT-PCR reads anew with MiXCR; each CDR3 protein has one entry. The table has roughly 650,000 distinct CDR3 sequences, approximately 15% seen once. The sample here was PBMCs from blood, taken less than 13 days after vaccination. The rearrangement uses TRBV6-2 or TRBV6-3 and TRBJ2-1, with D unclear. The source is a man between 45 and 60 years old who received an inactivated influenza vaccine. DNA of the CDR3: TGTGCCAGCAGTTACGAACTTGGTCCCCCCTACAATGAGCAGTTCTTC. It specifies CASSYELGPPYNEQFF.